This T cell receptor (beta chain) stems from a study of OX40 agonist ivuxolimab in advanced cancers. Study in general: Ivuxolimab doses were 0.01, 0.1, 0.3, 1.5, 3 or 10 mg/kg every 2 weeks.

General study results and limits: Among expanded peripheral T cells, antigen specificity went undetermined. Low levels of normalized T-cell clonal expansion also appeared in some nonresponders.

A remark on this clone: Antigen: not known.

Blood draws occurred at baseline, cycle 4 day 1, and cycle 7 day 1. CDR3 size: 16 residues. From germline, CDR1 is LNHDA and CDR2 SQIVND (reference sequence). The J segment lost 4 bases and the V segment lost 0 bases, leaving 5 bases of the junction unmatched. Some clones are missing from TCRdb's copy, which holds only in-frame ones; the method was immunoSEQ multiplex PCR. The sample carries over 40,000 clones, about 91% recorded once. The material sequenced was CD4+ or CD8+ T cells sorted from blood, taken in a trial of the OX40 agonist ivuxolimab. The receptor's source is an adult with an advanced solid tumor such as melanoma, head and neck, liver or kidney cancer. The chain is built from TRBV19 and TRBJ2-1; 8 bases fit TRBD2. This chain's CDR3 is CASSIDRGGPYNEQFF. The CDR3 bases are TGTGCCAGTAGTATAGATCGCGGGGGGCCGTACAATGAGCAGTTCTTC. The entire variable domain, with the rest obtained from reference TRBV19 and TRBJ2-1, is as follows: DGGITQSPKYLFRKEGQNVTLSCEQNLNHDAMYWYRQDPGQGLRLIYYSQIVNDFQKGDIAEGYSVSREKKESFPLTVTSAQKNPTAFYLCASSIDRGGPYNEQFFGPGTRLTVL.